Below are 30 T cell receptor beta chains sequenced from a single sample in a study of siplizumab effects on memory and regulatory T cells. The assay was immunoSEQ multiplex PCR, and TCRdb's table has in-frame clones only and misses some. The sample lists around 99,000 clones, about 90% occurring once. The sequenced sample was Tregs sorted from blood. These receptor sequences come from a human donor in good health.

This chain links TRBV11-2 with TRBJ1-2; 7 bases line up with TRBD1. J was trimmed by 7 bases and V by 0 bases; bases with no gene match: 5. Germline V CDR1 and CDR2: SGHAT, FQNNGV. The CDR3 contains 14 residues. The CDR3 DNA reads as TGTGCCAGCAGCTTAGACAGGGGGGATTCTGGCTACACCTTC. Translation: CASSLDRGDSGYTF.

The gene calls are TRBV7-9 and TRBJ2-1; TRBD1 might be the D (6 bases). This CDR3 spans 14 amino acids. CDR1 is SEHNR and CDR2 is FQNEAQ in the germline V gene (reference sequence). Trimming removed 8 bases at V and 2 bases at J, with 13 bases between. DNA for the CDR3: TGTGCCAGCCCCAGGGGTGGGACCTACAATGAGCAGTTCTTC. It yields the protein CASPRGGTYNEQFF.

This chain connects TRBV11-2 to TRBJ2-5; 8 nucleotides match TRBD2. V lost 5 bases and J lost 3; bases outside the gene matches: 5. Germline V CDR1 and CDR2: SGHAT, FQNNGV. CDR3 length: 14 amino acids. The CDR3 DNA reads as TGTGCCAGCAGCCCCGGAGCGGGAGAAGAGACCCAGTACTTC. Protein product: CASSPGAGEETQYF.

This CDR3 is CASSSYGELGNSYEQYF. The CDR3 DNA reads TGTGCCAGCAGCTCCTACGGGGAACTAGGAAACTCCTACGAGCAGTACTTC. The chain carries TRBV11-3 and TRBJ2-7, with D maybe TRBD2 (5 bases). The CDR3 is 17 amino acids. Germline V gene sequence: CDR1 SGHNT, CDR2 YENEEA. The V end lost 4 bases, the J end lost 0 bases, and 19 bases lay between the germline ends.

The CDR3 region is CSVEPNSGQPQHF. As DNA, the CDR3 is TGCAGCGTTGAACCGAATTCGGGTCAGCCCCAGCATTTT. This chain connects TRBV29-1 to TRBJ1-5; D unresolved. Trimming removed 2 bases at V and 6 bases at J, with 11 bases between. Germline CDR1 SQVTM, CDR2 ANQGSEA. This CDR3 contains 13 residues.

Turning to this clone: The identical CDR3 is also encoded by other nucleotide sequences in the sample. The V and J genes are TRBV18 and TRBJ1-1; D is ambiguous. Germline loops: CDR1 KGHSH, CDR2 LQKENI. The CDR3 has 13 residues. V shed 6 bases and J shed 1 base, with 9 bases lying between them. The CDR3 coding sequence is TGTGCCAGCTCTCCCAACGGGAACACTGAAGCTTTCTTT. Its translation: CASSPNGNTEAFF.

The genes are TRBV6-6 and TRBJ2-7; 7 bases align to TRBD1. V shed 2 bases, J shed 7 bases, and the junction held 5 bases outside the gene matches. This CDR3 has 13 amino acids. The germline V gene has CDR1 MNHNY and CDR2 SVGAGI (reference sequence). CDR3 sequence (DNA): TGTGCCAGCAGTTACGACAGGGTGTGGGAGCAGTACTTC. This translates into CASSYDRVWEQYF.

V is TRBV18 and J is TRBJ1-3; D is uncertain. The CDR3 consists of 15 residues. V shed 3 bases and J shed 11 bases, with 20 bases lying between them. Germline CDR1 and CDR2: KGHSH and LQKENI. The CDR3 here is CASSPRTPINAPIYF. CDR3 nucleotides: TGTGCCAGCTCACCTCGGACTCCCATTAATGCCCCCATATATTTT.

V is TRBV6-6 and J is TRBJ2-7, with D hard to call. Per germline, CDR1 MNHNY and CDR2 SVGAGI (reference sequence). Trimming removed 5 bases from V and 3 bases from J, with 11 bases in between. CDR3 length: 13 amino acids. The chain's CDR3 is CASSPGLHYEQYF. Written as DNA, the CDR3 is TGTGCCAGCAGTCCCGGGCTCCACTACGAGCAGTACTTC.

This clone was seen only once. The chain joins TRBV9 to TRBJ2-3; no reliable D call. Trimming pared 3 bases from V and 3 bases from J, leaving 17 bases between. CDR1 and CDR2 (germline): SGDLS, YYNGEE. The CDR3 totals 16 residues. The CDR3 nucleotides are TGTGCCAGCAGCGCCAATTCCCGTGCTCGAACAGATACGCAGTATTTT. It translates to CASSANSRARTDTQYF.

The chain is built from TRBV18 and TRBJ1-4; TRBD1 might be the D (5 bases). This CDR3 has 12 residues. V gave up 3 bases and J gave up 11 bases, with 10 bases separating them. The germline gives CDR1 KGHSH, CDR2 LQKENI. In DNA, the CDR3 is TGTGCCAGCTCACCGGGCCCAGGGAAACTGTTTTTT. It is translated as CASSPGPGKLFF.

This sequence joins TRBV28 and TRBJ1-1; possibly TRBD1 for D (5 bases). The germline CDR1 and CDR2 sequences are MDHEN and SYDVKM. V lost 4 bases and J 0 bases, leaving 9 bases between the germline ends. This CDR3 spans 14 amino acids. The CDR3 is CASSSGGMNTEAFF. As DNA, the CDR3 is TGTGCCAGCAGTTCCGGGGGTATGAACACTGAAGCTTTCTTT.

The CDR3 region is CASSWRGVTNEKLFF. CDR3 nucleotide sequence: TGCGCCAGCAGCTGGCGCGGGGTAACTAATGAAAAACTGTTTTTT. The chain is built from TRBV5-1 and TRBJ1-4; D is uncertain. V gave up 3 bases and J gave up 1 base, with 10 bases separating them. Germline CDR1 SGHRS, CDR2 YFSETQ. This CDR3 is built from 15 residues.

This clone appeared a single time. This rearrangement joins TRBV7-2 to TRBJ1-3; D unresolved. The V end lost 4 bases, the J end lost 1 base, and 5 bases lay between the germline ends. CDR3 length equals 13 residues. Germline CDR1 and CDR2: SGHTA and FQGNSA. The CDR3 DNA sequence: TGTGCCAGCAGCTCGCTATCTGGAAACACCATATATTTT. Translating gives CASSSLSGNTIYF.

The chain carries TRBV7-2 and TRBJ2-3, with 11 bases matching TRBD2. The V gene end was trimmed by 5 bases and the J gene end by 0 bases; junction bases not matched to a gene: 4. The length of the CDR3 is 16 residues. CDR1 and CDR2 (germline): SGHTA, FQGNSA. The CDR3 here is CASSLRLAGSTDTQYF. Here the CDR3 DNA reads TGTGCCAGCAGCCTCCGACTAGCGGGGAGCACAGATACGCAGTATTTT.

The chain is built from TRBV27 and TRBJ1-6; no firm D call. Germline V gene sequence: CDR1 MNHEY, CDR2 SMNVEV (reference sequence). Trimming cost V 2 bases and J 0 bases, with 8 bases left between them. This CDR3 is built from 16 residues. The CDR3 DNA reads TGTGCCAGCAGTTTAACCCTGAGCTCCTATAATTCACCCCTCCACTTT. Residues: CASSLTLSSYNSPLHF.

V and J are TRBV29-1 and TRBJ2-2; 7 nucleotides align to TRBD1. With 5 bases clipped from V and 2 bases from J, the junction kept 8 bases outside the gene matches. CDR1 is SQVTM and CDR2 is ANQGSEA in the germline V gene. The CDR3 length is 15 residues. In DNA, the CDR3 is TGCAGCGTTCGATACCGGGACAGCAACACCGGGGAGCTGTTTTTT. Its translation: CSVRYRDSNTGELFF.

V and J are TRBV18 and TRBJ2-1, with D maybe TRBD2 (5 bases). From germline, CDR1 is KGHSH and CDR2 LQKENI. V lost 0 bases to trimming and J lost 5 bases, with 11 bases between them. The CDR3 length is 15 residues. The CDR3 loop reads CASSPPSLVNNEQFF. The CDR3, as DNA: TGTGCCAGCTCACCACCGTCACTAGTCAACAATGAGCAGTTCTTC.

The chain has TRBV10-3 and TRBJ1-2; 10 nucleotides align to TRBD1. The J segment lost 6 bases and the V segment lost 7 bases, leaving 2 bases of the junction unmatched. Germline CDR1 is ENHRY and CDR2 is SYGVKD. The CDR3 spans 12 residues. CDR3 bases: TGTGCCATCAAGGGGACAGGGGATGGCTACACCTTC. It encodes CAIKGTGDGYTF.

V usage is TRBV5-1 and J usage is TRBJ2-7, with a tentative D call TRBD2 (6 bases). Per germline, CDR1 SGHRS and CDR2 YFSETQ. The ends were cut back, 3 bases at V and 6 bases at J, with 22 bases in the middle. The CDR3 totals 16 residues. The CDR3 reads CASSSFSGTGRFEQYF. The CDR3 DNA is TGCGCCAGCAGCTCCTTTTCCGGGACGGGGAGGTTCGAGCAGTACTTC. The full variable domain, its missing parts supplied by reference TRBV5-1 and TRBJ2-7, is KAGVTQTPRYLIKTRGQQVTLSCSPISGHRSVSWYQQTPGQGLQFLFEYFSETQRNKGNFPGRFSGRQFSNSRSEMNVSTLELGDSALYLCASSSFSGTGRFEQYFGPGTRLTVT.

The rearrangement joins TRBV6-6 to TRBJ1-2; 7 nucleotides line up with TRBD1. This CDR3 region has 15 residues. The junction had 9 bases not matched to a gene; V was cut back by 6 bases and J by 2 bases. Germline V lookup: CDR1 MNHNY, CDR2 SVGAGI (reference sequence). The CDR3 DNA reads TGTGCCAGCAGGAAAGGACAGGAAGCAAACTATGGCTACACCTTC. The encoded protein is CASRKGQEANYGYTF.

The chain is built from TRBV7-2 and TRBJ1-3; TRBD1 matches at 7 bases. Per the germline V gene, CDR1 is SGHTA and CDR2 is FQGNSA. V lost 5 bases and J lost 1; bases outside the gene matches: 2. The CDR3 consists of 14 residues. The CDR3 loop reads CASSATGSGNTIYF. CDR3 DNA: TGTGCCAGCAGCGCGACAGGGTCTGGAAACACCATATATTTT.

The chain is built from TRBV28 and TRBJ1-1; TRBD1 aligns across 9 bases. This CDR3 is built from 13 residues. CDR1 and CDR2 (germline): MDHEN, SYDVKM. Trimming took 8 bases from V and 5 from J; bases not matched to a gene: 6. This CDR3 reads CASLQGARTEAFF. CDR3 coding DNA: TGTGCCAGCCTACAGGGGGCGCGGACTGAAGCTTTCTTT.

V and J are TRBV6-6 and TRBJ2-7, with D maybe TRBD1 (6 bases). There are 14 residues in the CDR3. The V and J ends lost 5 bases and 2 bases respectively, with 13 bases between them. Germline CDR1 is MNHNY and CDR2 is SVGAGI (reference sequence). CDR3 nucleotide sequence: TGTGCCAGCAGTAGCGGACAGACGACCTACGAGCAGTACTTC. As protein: CASSSGQTTYEQYF.

The chain links TRBV19 to TRBJ2-4; perhaps D is TRBD1 or TRBD2 (6 bases each). V was cut by 4 bases and J by 3 bases, with 16 bases left in between. This CDR3 has 16 amino acids. Germline V gene sequence: CDR1 LNHDA, CDR2 SQIVND (reference sequence). The CDR3, as DNA: TGTGCCAGTAGTAACACAGGGAGGTTCGTCAAAAACATTCAGTACTTC. Its protein product is CASSNTGRFVKNIQYF.

The chain uses TRBV2 and TRBJ2-1, with 8 bases fitting TRBD2. J gave up 10 bases and V 9 bases, and 8 bases lay outside the gene matches. This CDR3 has 12 residues. Per the germline V gene, CDR1 is SNHLY and CDR2 is FYNNEI. CDR3 protein: CARGLGVNEQFF. The CDR3 DNA reads as TGTGCCAGGGGACTAGGGGTAAACGAGCAGTTCTTC. Full variable domain (remainder filled in from reference TRBV2 and TRBJ2-1): EPEVTQTPSHQVTQMGQEVILRCVPISNHLYFYWYRQILGQKVEFLVSFYNNEISEKSEIFDDQFSVERPDGSNFTLKIRSTKLEDSAMYFCARGLGVNEQFFGPGTRLTVL.

This chain connects TRBV19 to TRBJ2-3, with D unclear. Deletions cut 4 bases from V and 2 bases from J, with 13 bases between. CDR3 length equals 15 residues. The germline CDR1 and CDR2 sequences are LNHDA and SQIVND (reference sequence). CDR3 DNA: TGTGCCAGTAGTAACGGACCGTTCCTCACAGATACGCAGTATTTT. Protein product: CASSNGPFLTDTQYF.

J is TRBJ1-1 and V is TRBV29-1, with 8 nucleotides matching TRBD1. From germline, CDR1 is SQVTM and CDR2 ANQGSEA. The CDR3 covers 15 residues. Germline trimming cut 4 bases from V and 5 bases from J; bases unmatched to any gene: 12. The CDR3 here is CSVGRGHSSRTEAFF. CDR3 bases: TGCAGCGTTGGCAGGGGGCACTCGAGTAGGACTGAAGCTTTCTTT.

The rearrangement joins TRBV5-4 to TRBJ1-1; 10 nucleotides match TRBD1. V lost 5 bases and J lost 1; bases outside the gene matches: 11. Germline V gene data show CDR1 as SGHNT and CDR2 as YYREEE (reference sequence). There are 17 residues in the CDR3. The chain's CDR3 is CASSLGTGAIQNTEAFF. The DNA for the CDR3 is TGTGCCAGCAGTTTAGGGACAGGGGCGATTCAGAACACTGAAGCTTTCTTT.

CDR3 nucleotide sequence: TGTGCCAGCAGCTTAGGACTCTACTACAATGAGCAGTTCTTC. It specifies CASSLGLYYNEQFF. The J gene is TRBJ2-1, the V gene TRBV7-2; D is unresolved. This CDR3 has 14 amino acids. Germline CDR1 SGHTA, CDR2 FQGNSA. Trimming pared 1 base from V and 3 bases from J, leaving 7 bases between.